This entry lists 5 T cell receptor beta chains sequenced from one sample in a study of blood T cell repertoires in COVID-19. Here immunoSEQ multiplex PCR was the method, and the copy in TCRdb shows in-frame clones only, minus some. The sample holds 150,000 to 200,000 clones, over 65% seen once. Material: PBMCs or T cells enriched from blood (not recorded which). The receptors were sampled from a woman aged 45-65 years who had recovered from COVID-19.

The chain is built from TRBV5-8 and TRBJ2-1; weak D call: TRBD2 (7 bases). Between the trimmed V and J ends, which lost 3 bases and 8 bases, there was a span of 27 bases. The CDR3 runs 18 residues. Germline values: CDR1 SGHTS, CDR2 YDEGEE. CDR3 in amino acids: CASSSPQRGGWKKDEQFF. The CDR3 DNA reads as TGTGCCAGCAGCTCCCCGCAGAGGGGGGGGTGGAAAAAGGATGAGCAGTTCTTC.

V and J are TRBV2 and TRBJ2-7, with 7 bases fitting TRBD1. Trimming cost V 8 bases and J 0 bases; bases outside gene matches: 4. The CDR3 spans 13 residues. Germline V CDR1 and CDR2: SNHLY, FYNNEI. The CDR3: CASGWDSSYEQYV. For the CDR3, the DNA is TGTGCCAGCGGCTGGGACAGCTCCTACGAGCAGTACGTC.

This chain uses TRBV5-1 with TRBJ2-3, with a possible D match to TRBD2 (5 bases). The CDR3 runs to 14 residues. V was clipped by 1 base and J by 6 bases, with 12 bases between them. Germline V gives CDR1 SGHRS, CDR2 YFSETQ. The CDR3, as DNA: TGCGCCAGCAGCTTGTGGCTGGGCGGGGATACGCAGTATTTT. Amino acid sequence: CASSLWLGGDTQYF.

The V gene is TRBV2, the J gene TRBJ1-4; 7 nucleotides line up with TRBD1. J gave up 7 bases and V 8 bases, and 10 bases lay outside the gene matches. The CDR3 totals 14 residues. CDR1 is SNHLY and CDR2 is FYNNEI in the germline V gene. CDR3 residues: CASRYGQVGEKLFF. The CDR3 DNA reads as TGTGCCAGCCGTTATGGACAGGTCGGTGAAAAACTGTTTTTT.

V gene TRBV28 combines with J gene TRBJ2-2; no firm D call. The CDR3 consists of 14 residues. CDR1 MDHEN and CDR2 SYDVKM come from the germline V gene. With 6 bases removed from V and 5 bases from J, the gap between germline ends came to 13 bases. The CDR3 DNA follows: TGTGCCAGCAGGACACCGCATGGGACCGGGGAGCTGTTTTTT. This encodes CASRTPHGTGELFF.